The rows below give T cell receptor beta chains drawn from one sample of a study of OX40 agonist ivuxolimab in advanced cancers. Measured with immunoSEQ multiplex PCR; TCRdb has only the in-frame clones, and not every one. The sample includes some 44,000 clones, approximately 83% of them seen just once. Sequenced here: CD4+ or CD8+ T cells sorted from blood, sampled in a trial of the OX40 agonist ivuxolimab. The receptors originated from an adult with an advanced solid tumor such as melanoma, head and neck, liver or kidney cancer. Each CDR3 is given with its conserved first and last residue. D genes are given only for firm matches. Where a row states a size, it is once, few, many or the class of an expanded clone; other rows omit it.

CDR3 DNA: TGTGCCAGCAGCTCAGCAACTAATGAAAAACTGTTTTTT
CDR3 protein: CASSSATNEKLFF
J gene: TRBJ1-4
clone size: few
V gene: TRBV7-2
D gene: -

CDR3 DNA: TGTGCCAGCAGTGAACATAGCAATCAGCCCCAGCATTTT
CDR3 protein: CASSEHSNQPQHF
J gene: TRBJ1-5
clone size: -
V gene: TRBV6-1
D gene: -

CDR3 DNA: TGTGCCAGCTCACCACCGGCTACTAACACTGAAGCTTTCTTT
CDR3 protein: CASSPPATNTEAFF
J gene: TRBJ1-1
clone size: -
V gene: TRBV18
D gene: -

CDR3 DNA: TGTGCCAGCAGCGATCGATCCAGTGGCACCGGGGAGCTGTTTTTT
CDR3 protein: CASSDRSSGTGELFF
J gene: TRBJ2-2
clone size: -
V gene: TRBV9
D gene: -

CDR3 DNA: TGCGCCAGCAGCTCCAGGGTCGGGACTGAAGCTTTCTTT
CDR3 protein: CASSSRVGTEAFF
J gene: TRBJ1-1
clone size: -
V gene: TRBV5-1
D gene: -

CDR3 DNA: TGTGCCAGCACCGACGTAAGTCTGAACACCGGGGAGCTGTTTTTT
CDR3 protein: CASTDVSLNTGELFF
J gene: TRBJ2-2
clone size: -
V gene: TRBV6-1
D gene: -

CDR3 DNA: TGTGCCAGCAGCCAATTAGCGGGGATCTACAATGAGCAGTTCTTC
CDR3 protein: CASSQLAGIYNEQFF
J gene: TRBJ2-1
clone size: -
V gene: TRBV4-2
D gene: TRBD2

CDR3 DNA: TGTGCCAGCTCACCACCGGCTAGCGGGGGCCTTTACAATGAGCAGTTCTTC
CDR3 protein: CASSPPASGGLYNEQFF
J gene: TRBJ2-1
clone size: -
V gene: TRBV18
D gene: TRBD2

CDR3 DNA: TGTGCCAGCAGCCAAGATGGTACTCGGGGCAGCCAAGGCGGCGAGCAGTACTTC
CDR3 protein: CASSQDGTRGSQGGEQYF
J gene: TRBJ2-7
clone size: -
V gene: TRBV4-2
D gene: -

CDR3 DNA: TGCGCCAGCAGCCGGGGGACTAGCGGGAACTACGAGCAGTACTTC
CDR3 protein: CASSRGTSGNYEQYF
J gene: TRBJ2-7
clone size: -
V gene: TRBV5-1
D gene: TRBD2

CDR3 DNA: TGTGCCTGGAGAAAGACAGGACAACTAGAAGCTTTCTTT
CDR3 protein: CAWRKTGQLEAFF
J gene: TRBJ1-1
clone size: -
V gene: TRBV30
D gene: -

CDR3 DNA: TGTGCCATCAGTGGATTAGCGGGAGGGACTGATGAGCAGTTCTTC
CDR3 protein: CAISGLAGGTDEQFF
J gene: TRBJ2-1
clone size: -
V gene: TRBV10-3
D gene: TRBD2

CDR3 DNA: TGTGCCAGCAGCTTGGAAGCGGGAGGGCGCGAGCAGTACTTC
CDR3 protein: CASSLEAGGREQYF
J gene: TRBJ2-7
clone size: -
V gene: TRBV5-4
D gene: TRBD2

CDR3 DNA: TGTGCCAGCAGTTTTCACGAGCAGTACTTC
CDR3 protein: CASSFHEQYF
J gene: TRBJ2-7
clone size: -
V gene: TRBV6-5
D gene: -

CDR3 DNA: TGTGCCAGCAGCAGGCGGGGGGACAGGGGGCTGGGTGAGCAGTTCTTC
CDR3 protein: CASSRRGDRGLGEQFF
J gene: TRBJ2-1
clone size: -
V gene: TRBV5-4
D gene: TRBD1

CDR3 DNA: TGTGCCTACCTAGGCTCCGGATCCTACGAGCAGTACTTC
CDR3 protein: CAYLGSGSYEQYF
J gene: TRBJ2-7
clone size: -
V gene: TRBV30
D gene: -

CDR3 DNA: TGTGCCAGCAGCGCCCGAACTGGGGCATCCTACAATGAGCAGTTCTTC
CDR3 protein: CASSARTGASYNEQFF
J gene: TRBJ2-1
clone size: -
V gene: TRBV7-2
D gene: -

CDR3 DNA: TGTGCCAGCAGCCAATATACCGGACGATTGACTGTGGATGGCTACACCTTC
CDR3 protein: CASSQYTGRLTVDGYTF
J gene: TRBJ1-2
clone size: -
V gene: TRBV14
D gene: -

CDR3 DNA: TGTGCCAGCAGTTCCTTAACGGTTCCCTATGGCTACACCTTC
CDR3 protein: CASSSLTVPYGYTF
J gene: TRBJ1-2
clone size: -
V gene: TRBV28
D gene: -